Each of the 27 T cell receptor beta chains below was sequenced from the same sample in a study of blood T cell repertoires in COVID-19. Sequenced by immunoSEQ multiplex PCR; TCRdb stores in-frame clones only, minus some. Found here are some 300,000 clones, about nine tenths of them singletons; the top ten hold 1.5% to 2%. The sequenced material came from PBMCs or T cells enriched from blood (not recorded which). These receptors were collected from a woman between 40 and 55 years old who had recovered from COVID-19.

This chain links TRBV5-1 with TRBJ2-5, with no clear D. In germline, CDR1 is SGHRS, CDR2 YFSETQ. This CDR3 is built from 14 residues. The ends were cut back, 0 bases at V and 5 bases at J, with 11 bases in the middle. CDR3 sequence (DNA): TGCGCCAGCAGCTTGGGGGTGGTGGGCGAGACCCAGTACTTC. Amino acid sequence: CASSLGVVGETQYF.

The J gene is TRBJ2-1, the V gene TRBV5-4; TRBD2 matches at 7 bases. V was clipped by 4 bases and J by 8 bases; unmatched bases: 15. The CDR3 is 16 residues long. The germline V gene has CDR1 SGHNT and CDR2 YYREEE (reference sequence). The CDR3: CASSANKAGSQDEQFF. In DNA, the CDR3 is TGTGCCAGCAGCGCCAATAAAGCGGGGTCCCAGGATGAGCAGTTCTTC.

CDR3 amino acids: CASSYLGQQETQYF. The DNA for the CDR3 is TGTGCCAGCAGTTACTTGGGGCAGCAAGAGACCCAGTACTTC. This chain links TRBV6-5 with TRBJ2-5, with D possibly matching TRBD1 (5 bases). From germline, CDR1 is MNHEY and CDR2 SVGAGI. CDR3 length equals 14 residues. Deletions cut 1 base from V and 2 bases from J, with 8 bases between.

The V and J genes are TRBV30 and TRBJ2-3; D is possibly TRBD1 (5 bases). The CDR3 runs 15 residues. Trimming left V 4 bases short and J 1 base short, with 15 bases between. The germline CDR1 and CDR2 sequences are GTSNPN and SVGIG (reference sequence). CDR3 sequence (DNA): TGTGCCTGGAAGAGGACACCATGGGGCACAGATACGCAGTATTTT. The encoded protein is CAWKRTPWGTDTQYF.

This sequence joins TRBV29-1 and TRBJ2-3; 10 bases map to TRBD1. This CDR3 has 15 residues. The germline V gene has CDR1 SQVTM and CDR2 ANQGSEA. V was clipped by 5 bases and J by 1 base; unmatched bases: 6. Written as DNA, the CDR3 is TGCAGCGTTTCCACCGGGACAGGGGGCACAGATACGCAGTATTTT. Its protein is CSVSTGTGGTDTQYF.

The rearrangement joins TRBV5-1 to TRBJ2-5; 14 nucleotides align to TRBD2. The V and J ends lost 4 bases and 4 bases, in that order; junction bases with no gene match: 12. The CDR3 runs 18 residues. Germline V CDR1 and CDR2: SGHRS, YFSETQ. The CDR3 region is CASSTGLAGGPSGETQYF. The CDR3 region has the DNA TGCGCCAGCAGCACCGGACTAGCGGGGGGCCCATCGGGAGAGACCCAGTACTTC.

The chain is built from TRBV15 and TRBJ2-5, with 8 bases lining up with TRBD1. Trimming took 0 bases from V and 5 from J; bases not matched to a gene: 11. Germline CDR1 is LNHNV and CDR2 is YYDKDF (reference sequence). The CDR3 contains 17 residues. The CDR3 spells CATSRDPQGTGGETQYF. CDR3 coding DNA: TGTGCCACCAGCAGAGATCCGCAGGGTACAGGGGGGGAGACCCAGTACTTC.

The chain employs TRBV27 and TRBJ1-1, with no clear D. The germline V and J ends were trimmed by 3 bases and 3 bases, with 11 bases remaining between them. This CDR3 has 14 amino acids. Germline loops: CDR1 MNHEY, CDR2 SMNVEV (reference sequence). The CDR3 reads CASSFNREHTEAFF. In DNA form, the CDR3 reads TGTGCCAGCAGTTTTAACCGGGAGCACACTGAAGCTTTCTTT.

The genes are TRBV3-1 (or the pseudogene TRBV3-2) and TRBJ2-1, with 12 positions matching TRBD2. The CDR3 contains 17 residues. The ends lost 3 bases at V and 8 bases at J; junction bases unmatched: 11. The V gene's germline CDR1 is LGHDT and CDR2 YNNKEL (reference sequence). In DNA, the CDR3 is TGTGCCAGCAGCCAGGGATCCCTAGCGGGGGGGCCCCATGAGCAGTTCTTC. This gives the protein CASSQGSLAGGPHEQFF.

CDR3 residues: CASSDRGNTEAFF. The DNA of the CDR3 is TGCGCCAGCAGCGACAGGGGGAACACTGAAGCTTTCTTT. This chain links TRBV10-2 with TRBJ1-1; 8 bases match TRBD1. The CDR3 runs to 13 residues. From germline, CDR1 is WSHSY and CDR2 SAAADI. Losses at the gene ends were 6 bases for V and 1 base for J; bases not matched to a gene: 1.

V usage is TRBV18 and J usage is TRBJ2-7; TRBD2 agrees at 8 bases. This CDR3 has 16 amino acids. Germline-derived CDR1 and CDR2 are KGHSH and LQKENI. The ends lost 1 base at V and 2 bases at J; junction bases unmatched: 7. The CDR3 coding sequence is TGTGCCAGCTCACCACAAACTAGCGGTGATACCTACGAGCAGTACTTC. The encoded protein is CASSPQTSGDTYEQYF.

The chain has TRBV11-3 and TRBJ2-5; 8 bases fit TRBD1. Losses at the gene ends were 5 bases for V and 1 base for J; bases not matched to a gene: 9. CDR3 length equals 16 residues. The germline V gene encodes CDR1 SGHNT and CDR2 YENEEA. The DNA of the CDR3 is TGTGCCAGCAGCCCAGGACAGGGCGACGGCCAAGAGACCCAGTACTTC. It yields the protein CASSPGQGDGQETQYF.

This chain connects TRBV7-2 to TRBJ2-1; D perhaps matches TRBD2 (5 bases). This CDR3 region has 15 residues. Trimming pared 0 bases from V and 0 bases from J, leaving 6 bases between. Germline CDR1 and CDR2: SGHTA and FQGNSA. CDR3 region: CASSLAGDSYNEQFF. CDR3 in DNA: TGTGCCAGCAGCTTAGCGGGAGACTCCTACAATGAGCAGTTCTTC. Supplemented by reference TRBV7-2 and TRBJ2-1, the full variable domain reads GAGVSQSPSNKVTEKGKDVELRCDPISGHTALYWYRQSLGQGLEFLIYFQGNSAPDKSGLPSDRFSAERTGGSVSTLTIQRTQQEDSAVYLCASSLAGDSYNEQFFGPGTRLTVL.

The gene calls are TRBV9 and TRBJ1-3; TRBD1 agrees at 12 bases. The V segment lost 0 bases and the J segment 6 bases; nucleotides outside the gene matches: 7. CDR3 length equals 17 residues. From germline, CDR1 is SGDLS and CDR2 YYNGEE. As DNA, the CDR3 is TGTGCCAGCAGCGTAGCTCCGGGACAGGGGGCCGTAAACACCATATATTTT. Protein: CASSVAPGQGAVNTIYF.

The chain combines TRBV5-4 with TRBJ1-2; TRBD1 aligns across 10 bases. Germline V lookup: CDR1 SGHNT, CDR2 YYREEE (reference sequence). The length of the CDR3 is 16 residues. V lost 3 bases to trimming and J lost 2 bases; unmatched junction nucleotides: 7. The CDR3: CASSWERTGGNYGYTF. The CDR3 bases are TGTGCCAGCAGCTGGGAGCGGACAGGGGGGAACTATGGCTACACCTTC.

This clone has only a few counts. The chain employs TRBV5-8 and TRBJ1-5; D gene uncertain. The germline V gene encodes CDR1 SGHTS and CDR2 YDEGEE. V was shortened by 0 bases and J by 4 bases, with 11 bases between the two germline ends. CDR3 size: 15 residues. This CDR3 is CASSLDGNWNQPQHF. The CDR3 DNA reads as TGTGCCAGCAGCTTGGACGGGAATTGGAATCAGCCCCAGCATTTT.

The chain has TRBV7-8 and TRBJ1-5; D call uncertain. Germline lookup yields CDR1 SGHVS and CDR2 FQNEAQ. The CDR3 sequence is 15 residues long. V gave up 4 bases and J gave up 5 bases, with 15 bases separating them. CDR3 coding DNA: TGTGCCAGCAGCTCCAGCTTAGAGGTGTATCAGCCCCAGCATTTT. This gives the protein CASSSSLEVYQPQHF.

CDR3 protein: CASSQEDRGVVAEAFF. CDR3 bases: TGCGCCAGCAGCCAAGAAGACAGGGGAGTTGTGGCTGAAGCTTTCTTT. The chain links TRBV4-1 to TRBJ1-1; 8 bases are shared with TRBD1. This CDR3 contains 16 residues. J was trimmed by 6 bases and V by 0 bases; bases with no gene match: 9. Germline V CDR1 and CDR2: MGHRA, YSYEKL.

This clone was found once. The chain combines TRBV4-1 with TRBJ2-3; 7 bases agree with TRBD2. Germline V gene lookup returns CDR1 MGHRA and CDR2 YSYEKL. The CDR3 is made up of 16 amino acids. V was clipped by 1 base and J by 2 bases; unmatched bases: 6. CDR3 protein: CASSQVSGDPTDTQYF. The CDR3 DNA reads as TGCGCCAGCAGCCAAGTAAGCGGGGATCCCACAGATACGCAGTATTTT.

This clone was recorded once. The genes are TRBV27 and TRBJ2-7, with TRBD2 matching over 12 bases. The CDR3 contains 15 residues. Germline assignment: CDR1 MNHEY and CDR2 SMNVEV (reference sequence). After removal of 7 bases from V and 3 bases from J, the junction contained 7 bases not matched to a gene. The CDR3 bases are TGTGCCAGCATGGGGCTAGCGGGGGGGAACTACGAGCAGTACTTC. It is translated as CASMGLAGGNYEQYF.

This chain uses TRBV5-6 with TRBJ1-1, with no clear D. The CDR3 sequence is 13 residues long. Trimming took 0 bases from V and 4 from J, leaving 7 bases between them. Germline-derived CDR1 and CDR2 are SGHDT and YYEEEE. The CDR3: CASSLAGPTEAFF. In DNA form, the CDR3 reads TGTGCCAGCAGCTTGGCAGGTCCCACTGAAGCTTTCTTT.

The rearrangement links TRBV5-1 to TRBJ2-1, with 14 bases matching TRBD2. The CDR3 runs 16 residues. Germline V gene lookup returns CDR1 SGHRS and CDR2 YFSETQ. The trim removed 4 bases at V and 6 bases at J, leaving 6 bases unmatched. The CDR3 nucleotides are TGCGCCAGCAGCCCGGGACTAGCGGGAGCATCCAATGAGCAGTTCTTC. Translated, it gives CASSPGLAGASNEQFF. Using reference TRBV5-1 and TRBJ2-1 for the parts outside the CDR3, the full variable domain is KAGVTQTPRYLIKTRGQQVTLSCSPISGHRSVSWYQQTPGQGLQFLFEYFSETQRNKGNFPGRFSGRQFSNSRSEMNVSTLELGDSALYLCASSPGLAGASNEQFFGPGTRLTVL.

The chain joins TRBV19 to TRBJ1-1; D is possibly TRBD1 (5 bases). Germline V gene sequence: CDR1 LNHDA, CDR2 SQIVND (reference sequence). V shed 5 bases and J shed 0 bases, with 10 bases lying between them. The CDR3 sequence is 14 residues long. The DNA for the CDR3 is TGTGCCAGTAGTTCCGGGACTGTGAACACTGAAGCTTTCTTT. Protein sequence: CASSSGTVNTEAFF.

The J gene is TRBJ2-7, the V gene TRBV29-1; D gene ambiguous. The germline V and J ends were trimmed by 1 base and 4 bases, with 11 bases remaining between them. Germline lookup yields CDR1 SQVTM and CDR2 ANQGSEA. The CDR3 has 13 amino acids. The CDR3 loop is CSVEGAESYEQYF. Written as DNA, the CDR3 is TGCAGCGTTGAAGGGGCCGAGAGTTACGAGCAGTACTTC.

This chain uses TRBV11-1 with TRBJ2-1; D possibly corresponds to TRBD1 (6 bases). V dropped 5 bases and J dropped 6 bases, with 17 bases sitting between them. This CDR3 has 15 residues. Germline V gene sequence: CDR1 SGHAT, CDR2 FQDESV (reference sequence). The CDR3 coding sequence is TGTGCCAGCAGCCCGAGGGCTACAGGGAGCAATGAGCAGTTCTTC. Its translation: CASSPRATGSNEQFF.

The gene calls are TRBV10-3 and TRBJ2-3, with D perhaps matching TRBD1 (6 bases). Trimming cost V 6 bases and J 0 bases, with 13 bases left between them. The CDR3 has 15 amino acids. The germline V gene encodes CDR1 ENHRY and CDR2 SYGVKD. CDR3 nucleotides: TGTGCCATCAGATCAGGGGAAGTCAGCACAGATACGCAGTATTTT. It is translated as CAIRSGEVSTDTQYF.

The V and J genes are TRBV5-5 and TRBJ1-1, with D perhaps TRBD1 (5 bases). The V end lost 8 bases, the J end lost 0 bases, and 14 bases lay between the germline ends. This CDR3 has 14 residues. The germline gives CDR1 SGHKS, CDR2 YYEKEE (reference sequence). DNA for the CDR3: TGTGCCAGTAATCGACGGGGGATGAACACTGAAGCTTTCTTT. It specifies CASNRRGMNTEAFF.